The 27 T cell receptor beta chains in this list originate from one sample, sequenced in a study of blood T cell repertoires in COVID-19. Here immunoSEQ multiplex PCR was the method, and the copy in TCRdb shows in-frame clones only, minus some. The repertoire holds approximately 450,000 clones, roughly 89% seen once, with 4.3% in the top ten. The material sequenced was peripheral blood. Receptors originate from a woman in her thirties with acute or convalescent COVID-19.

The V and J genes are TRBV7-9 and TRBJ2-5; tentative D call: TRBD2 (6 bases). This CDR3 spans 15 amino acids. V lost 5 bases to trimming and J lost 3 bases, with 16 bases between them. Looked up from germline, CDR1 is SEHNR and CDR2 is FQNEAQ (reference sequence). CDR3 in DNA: TGTGCCAGCAGCCCCCTGGAGGGGCCCAAAGAGACCCAGTACTTC. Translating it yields CASSPLEGPKETQYF.

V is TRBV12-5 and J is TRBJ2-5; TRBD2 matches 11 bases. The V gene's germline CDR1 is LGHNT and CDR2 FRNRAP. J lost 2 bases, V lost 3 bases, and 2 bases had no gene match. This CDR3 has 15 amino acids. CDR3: CASGFSSGGQETQYF. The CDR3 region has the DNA TGTGCTAGTGGTTTCTCTAGCGGGGGGCAAGAGACCCAGTACTTC.

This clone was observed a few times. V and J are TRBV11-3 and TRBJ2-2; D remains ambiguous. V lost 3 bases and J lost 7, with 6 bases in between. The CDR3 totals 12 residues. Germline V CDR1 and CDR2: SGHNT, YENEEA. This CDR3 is CASSFLSGELFF. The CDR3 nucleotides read TGTGCCAGCAGCTTCCTTAGCGGGGAGCTGTTTTTT.

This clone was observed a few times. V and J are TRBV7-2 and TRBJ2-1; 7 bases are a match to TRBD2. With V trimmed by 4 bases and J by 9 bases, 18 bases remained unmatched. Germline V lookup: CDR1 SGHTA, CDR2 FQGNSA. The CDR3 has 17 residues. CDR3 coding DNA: TGTGCCAGCAGCTCCTCGAGGGCTAGCGGCAGTACAGGTGAGCAGTTCTTC. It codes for CASSSSRASGSTGEQFF.

The CDR3 nucleotides read TGTGCCAGCAGCTACCGTAGGGGTGTCAGCTACAATGAGCAGTTCTTC. Its translation is CASSYRRGVSYNEQFF. The gene calls are TRBV11-2 and TRBJ2-1; D might be TRBD1 (5 bases). Trimming took off 4 bases at V and 3 bases at J, with 16 bases between the two ends. CDR1 SGHAT and CDR2 FQNNGV come from the germline V gene. There are 16 residues in the CDR3.

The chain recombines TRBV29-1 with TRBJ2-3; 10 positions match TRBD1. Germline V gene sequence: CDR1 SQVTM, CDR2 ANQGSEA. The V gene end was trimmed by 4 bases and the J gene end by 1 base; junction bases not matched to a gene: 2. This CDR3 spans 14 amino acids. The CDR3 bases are TGCAGCGTTGTAGGACAGGGGGGCACAGATACGCAGTATTTT. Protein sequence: CSVVGQGGTDTQYF.

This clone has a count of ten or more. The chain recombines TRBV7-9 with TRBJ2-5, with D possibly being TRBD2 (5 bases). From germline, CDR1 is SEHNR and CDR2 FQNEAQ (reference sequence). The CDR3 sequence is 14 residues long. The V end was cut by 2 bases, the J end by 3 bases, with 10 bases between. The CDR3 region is CASSLKTREETQYF. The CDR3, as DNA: TGTGCCAGCAGCTTAAAAACTAGAGAAGAGACCCAGTACTTC.

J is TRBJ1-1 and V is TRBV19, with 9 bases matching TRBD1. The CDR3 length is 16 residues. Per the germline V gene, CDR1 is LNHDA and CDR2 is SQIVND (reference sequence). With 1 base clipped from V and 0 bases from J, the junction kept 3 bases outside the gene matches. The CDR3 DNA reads TGTGCCAGTAGTATAGCGGGACAGGGCTTGAACACTGAAGCTTTCTTT. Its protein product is CASSIAGQGLNTEAFF.

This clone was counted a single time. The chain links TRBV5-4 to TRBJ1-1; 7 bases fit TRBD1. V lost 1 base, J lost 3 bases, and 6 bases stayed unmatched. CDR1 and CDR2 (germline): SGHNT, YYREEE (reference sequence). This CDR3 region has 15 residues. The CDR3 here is CASSLSETGYTEAFF. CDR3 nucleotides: TGTGCCAGCAGCTTGTCAGAGACAGGGTACACTGAAGCTTTCTTT.

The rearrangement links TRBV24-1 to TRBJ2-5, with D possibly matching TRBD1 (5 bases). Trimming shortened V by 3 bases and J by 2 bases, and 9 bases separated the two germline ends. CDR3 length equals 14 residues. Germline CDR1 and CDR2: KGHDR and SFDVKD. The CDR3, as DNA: TGTGCCACCAGTGATCCGACAGCTCAAGAGACCCAGTACTTC. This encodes CATSDPTAQETQYF.

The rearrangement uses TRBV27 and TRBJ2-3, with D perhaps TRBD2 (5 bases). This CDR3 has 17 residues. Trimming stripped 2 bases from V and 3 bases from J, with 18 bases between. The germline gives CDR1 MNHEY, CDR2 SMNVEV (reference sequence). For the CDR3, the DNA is TGTGCCAGCAGTTTAGAGGGTCCGGCTAGAGGAACAGATACGCAGTATTTT. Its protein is CASSLEGPARGTDTQYF.

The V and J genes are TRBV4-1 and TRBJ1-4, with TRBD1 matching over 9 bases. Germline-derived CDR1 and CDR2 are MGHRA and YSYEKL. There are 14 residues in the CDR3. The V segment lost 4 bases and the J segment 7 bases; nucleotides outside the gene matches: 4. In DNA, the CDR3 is TGCGCCAGCAGCCGGACAGGGGAGGGTGAAAAACTGTTTTTT. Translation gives CASSRTGEGEKLFF.

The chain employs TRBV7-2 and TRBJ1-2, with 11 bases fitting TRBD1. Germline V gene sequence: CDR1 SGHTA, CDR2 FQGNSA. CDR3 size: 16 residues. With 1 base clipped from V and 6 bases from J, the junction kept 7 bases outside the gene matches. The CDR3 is CASSLEGTGGADGYTF. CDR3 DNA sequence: TGTGCCAGCAGCTTAGAGGGGACAGGGGGAGCGGATGGCTACACCTTC.

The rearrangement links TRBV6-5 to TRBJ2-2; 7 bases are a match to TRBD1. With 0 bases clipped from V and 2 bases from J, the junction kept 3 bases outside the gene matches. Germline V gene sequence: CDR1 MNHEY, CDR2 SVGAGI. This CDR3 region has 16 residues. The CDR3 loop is CASSYSRQGNTGELFF. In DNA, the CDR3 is TGTGCCAGCAGTTACTCGCGACAGGGCAACACCGGGGAGCTGTTTTTT.

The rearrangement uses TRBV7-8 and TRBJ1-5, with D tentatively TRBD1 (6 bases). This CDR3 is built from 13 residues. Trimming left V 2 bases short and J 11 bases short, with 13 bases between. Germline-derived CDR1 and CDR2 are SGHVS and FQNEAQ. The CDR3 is CASSLHRVGAQHF. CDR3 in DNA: TGTGCCAGCAGCTTACACAGGGTTGGGGCCCAGCATTTT.

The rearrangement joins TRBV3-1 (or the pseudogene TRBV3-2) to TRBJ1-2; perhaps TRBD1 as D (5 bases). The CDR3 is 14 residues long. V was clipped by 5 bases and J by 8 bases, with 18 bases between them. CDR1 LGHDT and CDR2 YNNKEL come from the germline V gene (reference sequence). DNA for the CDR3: TGTGCCAGCAGCTCTCGGACGTTAGGGGTAGGCTACACCTTC. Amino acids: CASSSRTLGVGYTF.

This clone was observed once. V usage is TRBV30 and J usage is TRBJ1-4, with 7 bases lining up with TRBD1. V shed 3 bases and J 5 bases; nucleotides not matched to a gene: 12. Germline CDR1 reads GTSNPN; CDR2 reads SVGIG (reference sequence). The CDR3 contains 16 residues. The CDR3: CAWRTITGTVNEKLFF. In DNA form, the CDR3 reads TGTGCCTGGAGGACTATAACCGGGACAGTAAATGAAAAACTGTTTTTT.

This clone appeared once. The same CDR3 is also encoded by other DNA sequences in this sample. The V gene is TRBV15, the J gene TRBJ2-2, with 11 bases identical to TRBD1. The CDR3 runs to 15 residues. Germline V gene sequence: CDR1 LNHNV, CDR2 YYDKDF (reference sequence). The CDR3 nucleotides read TGTGGAGTTGAGGGACAGGGGGGGCGGACCGGGGAGCTGTTTTTT. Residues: CGVEGQGGRTGELFF.

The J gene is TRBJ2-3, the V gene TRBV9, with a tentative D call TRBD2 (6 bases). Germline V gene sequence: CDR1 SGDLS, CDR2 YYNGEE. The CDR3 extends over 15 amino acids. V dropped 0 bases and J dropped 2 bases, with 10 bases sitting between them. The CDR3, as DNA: TGTGCCAGCAGCGTAGGGTTAGCGGCCACAGATACGCAGTATTTT. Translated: CASSVGLAATDTQYF.

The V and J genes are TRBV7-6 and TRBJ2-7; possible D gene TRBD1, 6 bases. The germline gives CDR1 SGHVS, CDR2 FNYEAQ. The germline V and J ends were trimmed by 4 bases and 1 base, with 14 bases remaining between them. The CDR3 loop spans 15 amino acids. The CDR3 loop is CASSYLLGTSYEQYF. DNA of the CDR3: TGTGCCAGCAGCTACTTGTTGGGGACATCCTACGAGCAGTACTTC.

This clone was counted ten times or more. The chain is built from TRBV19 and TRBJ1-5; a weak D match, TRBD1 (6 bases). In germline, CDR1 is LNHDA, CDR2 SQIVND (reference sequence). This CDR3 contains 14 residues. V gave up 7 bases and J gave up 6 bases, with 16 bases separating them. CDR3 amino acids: CASTLKQGGQPQHF. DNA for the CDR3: TGTGCCAGTACCCTAAAACAGGGTGGTCAGCCCCAGCATTTT.

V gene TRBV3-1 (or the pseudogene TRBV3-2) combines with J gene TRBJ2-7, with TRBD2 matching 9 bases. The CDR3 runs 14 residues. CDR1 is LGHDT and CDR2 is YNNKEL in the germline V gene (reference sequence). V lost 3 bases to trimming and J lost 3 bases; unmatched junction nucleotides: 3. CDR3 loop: CASSQSTSGYEQYF. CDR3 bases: TGTGCCAGCAGCCAGTCGACTAGCGGCTACGAGCAGTACTTC.

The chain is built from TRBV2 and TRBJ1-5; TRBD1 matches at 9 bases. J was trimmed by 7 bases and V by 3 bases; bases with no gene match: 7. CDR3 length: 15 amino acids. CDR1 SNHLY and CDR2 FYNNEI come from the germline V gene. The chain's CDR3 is CASSEVRDRVQPQHF. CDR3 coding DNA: TGTGCCAGCAGTGAGGTGCGGGACAGGGTCCAGCCCCAGCATTTT.

This CDR3 reads CASSLSRYNEQFF. The CDR3 region has the DNA TGCGCCAGCAGCTTGAGCAGGTACAATGAGCAGTTCTTC. This chain links TRBV5-1 with TRBJ2-1; D is unresolved. Trimming removed 1 base at V and 4 bases at J, with 6 bases between. This CDR3 has 13 amino acids. Germline V lookup: CDR1 SGHRS, CDR2 YFSETQ.

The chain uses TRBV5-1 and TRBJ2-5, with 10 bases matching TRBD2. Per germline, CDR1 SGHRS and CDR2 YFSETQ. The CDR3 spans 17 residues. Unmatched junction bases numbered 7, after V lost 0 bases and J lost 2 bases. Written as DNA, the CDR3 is TGCGCCAGCAGCTTGGGGTATCCGGGACTAGCGCAAGAGACCCAGTACTTC. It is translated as CASSLGYPGLAQETQYF.

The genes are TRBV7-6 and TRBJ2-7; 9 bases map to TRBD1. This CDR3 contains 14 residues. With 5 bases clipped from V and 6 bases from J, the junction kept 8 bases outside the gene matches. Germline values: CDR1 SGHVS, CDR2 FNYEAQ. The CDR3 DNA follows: TGTGCCAGCAGCATGCCGGGACAGGGATCCGAGCAGTACTTC. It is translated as CASSMPGQGSEQYF.

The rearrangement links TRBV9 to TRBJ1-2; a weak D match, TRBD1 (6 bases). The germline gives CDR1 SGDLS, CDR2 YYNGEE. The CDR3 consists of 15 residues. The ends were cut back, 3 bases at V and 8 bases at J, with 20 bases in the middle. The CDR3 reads CASSGLGAGARGYTF. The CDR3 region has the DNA TGTGCCAGCAGCGGTCTGGGGGCCGGGGCCAGGGGCTACACCTTC.